What follows are 21 T cell receptor beta chains derived from one specimen sequenced in a study of T cells after posttransplantation cyclophosphamide. Sequenced by immunoSEQ multiplex PCR; TCRdb stores in-frame clones only, minus some. The data show around 23,000 clones, 65% to 90% seen once. Sampled 1 year posttransplant, controls received myeloablative marrow transplants, methotrexate and a calcineurin inhibitor. The material was PBMCs, obtained 350 to 400 days after allogeneic stem cell transplant with calcineurin inhibitor and methotrexate. Receptors were obtained from a female patient aged 25-40 years who received an allogeneic stem cell transplant from an unrelated donor, was CMV-positive, and had acute and chronic GVHD. Some T cells may be transferred from the graft donor.

This clone was seen once. This chain links TRBV5-6 with TRBJ2-7; D uncertain. V lost 1 base to trimming and J lost 1 base, with 9 bases between them. There are 14 residues in the CDR3. The V gene's germline CDR1 is SGHDT and CDR2 YYEEEE. The CDR3 sequence: CASSLNRASYEQYF. CDR3 nucleotides: TGTGCCAGCAGCTTGAACAGAGCTTCCTACGAGCAGTACTTC.

The chain employs TRBV30 and TRBJ1-2, with 9 bases lining up with TRBD1. J was trimmed by 6 bases and V by 1 base; bases with no gene match: 3. CDR3 length: 13 amino acids. The germline V gene has CDR1 GTSNPN and CDR2 SVGIG (reference sequence). The CDR3 DNA follows: TGTGCCTGGAGTGCGACAGGGGGACATGGCTACACCTTC. It encodes CAWSATGGHGYTF.

The chain has TRBV5-1 and TRBJ1-6, with D unresolved. V shed 1 base and J shed 7 bases, with 9 bases lying between them. This CDR3 is built from 14 residues. The germline CDR1 and CDR2 sequences are SGHRS and YFSETQ. The CDR3 is CASSLRRENSPLHF. CDR3 nucleotide sequence: TGCGCCAGCAGCTTGAGGCGGGAGAATTCACCCCTCCACTTT. The full variable domain, with the rest looked up from reference TRBV5-1 and TRBJ1-6, is KAGVTQTPRYLIKTRGQQVTLSCSPISGHRSVSWYQQTPGQGLQFLFEYFSETQRNKGNFPGRFSGRQFSNSRSEMNVSTLELGDSALYLCASSLRRENSPLHFGNGTRLTVT.

CDR3 region: CASSVGKKGTEAFF. The CDR3 DNA reads as TGTGCCAGCAGCGTAGGCAAAAAGGGGACTGAAGCTTTCTTT. The chain carries TRBV9 and TRBJ1-1; a possible D gene is TRBD1 (5 bases). Deletions cut 0 bases from V and 5 bases from J, with 11 bases between. Germline CDR1 and CDR2: SGDLS and YYNGEE. The CDR3 covers 14 residues. Complete variable domain (other parts from reference TRBV9 and TRBJ1-1): DSGVTQTPKHLITATGQRVTLRCSPRSGDLSVYWYQQSLDQGLQFLIQYYNGEERAKGNILERFSAQQFPDLHSELNLSSLELGDSALYFCASSVGKKGTEAFFGQGTRLTVV.

This clone was seen just once. The chain recombines TRBV5-5 with TRBJ1-2; the D is unclear. Trimming pared 0 bases from V and 1 base from J, leaving 13 bases between. The CDR3 consists of 16 residues. Looked up from germline, CDR1 is SGHKS and CDR2 is YYEKEE (reference sequence). The CDR3 nucleotides are TGTGCCAGCAGCTTGGTATCGGGGTCGCTTAACTATGGCTACACCTTC. Its protein product is CASSLVSGSLNYGYTF.

The chain carries TRBV4-1 and TRBJ2-6; tentatively, D is TRBD2 (5 bases). This CDR3 is built from 18 residues. Germline V gene data show CDR1 as MGHRA and CDR2 as YSYEKL. Trimming left V 1 base short and J 1 base short, with 14 bases between. CDR3 sequence (DNA): TGCGCCAGCAGCCAAGTCGACTTAGGACTTTCTGGGGCCAACGTCCTGACTTTC. Amino acid sequence: CASSQVDLGLSGANVLTF.

The chain employs TRBV5-5 and TRBJ2-7, with D possibly matching TRBD1 (7 bases). The length of the CDR3 is 15 residues. V lost 2 bases and J lost 3, with 15 bases in between. CDR1 and CDR2 (germline): SGHKS, YYEKEE (reference sequence). The CDR3 DNA is TGTGCCAGCAGCTTTCAGGGGGGCACCGACTACGAGCAGTACTTC. It is translated as CASSFQGGTDYEQYF.

CDR3 DNA sequence: TGTGCCATCAGTGAGTCGCGGGGCGGGGACTCCTACGAGCAGTACTTC. Translating gives CAISESRGGDSYEQYF. The rearrangement uses TRBV10-3 and TRBJ2-7, with D perhaps matching TRBD2 (6 bases). Trimming left V 0 bases short and J 0 bases short, with 12 bases between. CDR1 and CDR2 from the germline V gene are ENHRY and SYGVKD. The CDR3 has 16 residues.

The rearrangement links TRBV28 to TRBJ2-1; 12 positions agree with TRBD2. V dropped 6 bases and J dropped 7; count of bases not matched to a gene: 10. This CDR3 has 16 residues. From germline, CDR1 is MDHEN and CDR2 SYDVKM. The CDR3 loop is CASRTTSGSLRNEQFF. The DNA for the CDR3 is TGTGCCAGCAGGACGACTAGCGGGAGTCTGAGGAATGAGCAGTTCTTC.

V is TRBV15 and J is TRBJ2-5, with 8 bases matching TRBD1. Judging by the DNA end, TRBJ2-7 fits better; the J call may be wrong. This CDR3 contains 14 residues. CDR1 LNHNV and CDR2 YYDKDF come from the germline V gene (reference sequence). CDR3 in DNA: TGTGCCACCAGCGTCAGGGGGCTCATCGACGAGCAGTACTTC. Encoded protein: CATSVRGLIDEQYF.

The V and J genes are TRBV29-1 and TRBJ1-2; D is uncertain. V gave up 5 bases and J gave up 0 bases, with 4 bases separating them. The germline CDR1 and CDR2 sequences are SQVTM and ANQGSEA. The CDR3 has 11 amino acids. This CDR3 reads CSVPTNYGYTF. As DNA, the CDR3 is TGCAGCGTTCCTACTAACTATGGCTACACCTTC.

V and J are TRBV11-3 and TRBJ2-3; TRBD1 aligns across 10 bases. After removal of 5 bases from V and 3 bases from J, the junction contained 8 bases not matched to a gene. Germline V CDR1 and CDR2: SGHNT, YENEEA. The CDR3 spans 16 residues. Here the CDR3 reads CASSLRMGQGTDTQYF. The CDR3 nucleotides are TGTGCCAGCAGCCTTCGTATGGGACAGGGGACAGATACGCAGTATTTT.

The V call is TRBV11-2, the J call TRBJ2-7; 8 nucleotides agree with TRBD2. CDR1 is SGHAT, CDR2 FQNNGV, per germline. The CDR3 has 16 amino acids. The ends lost 3 bases at V and 4 bases at J; junction bases unmatched: 11. CDR3 in amino acids: CASSFQLAGGLYEQYF. CDR3 in DNA: TGTGCCAGCAGCTTTCAATTGGCGGGGGGTTTGTACGAGCAGTACTTC.

The chain has TRBV7-2 and TRBJ2-1, with 9 bases matching TRBD2. Losses at the gene ends were 5 bases for V and 8 bases for J; bases not matched to a gene: 10. The CDR3 runs to 15 residues. The germline gives CDR1 SGHTA, CDR2 FQGNSA. In nucleotides, the CDR3 is TGTGCCAGCAGCGGGGGCGGGGGGGGCGGTCATGAGCAGTTCTTC. It translates to CASSGGGGGGHEQFF.

Only one count was recorded for this clone. This chain joins TRBV20-1 and TRBJ2-3; D ambiguous. This CDR3 has 11 amino acids. The V end was cut by 6 bases, the J end by 6 bases, with 10 bases between. Germline-derived CDR1 and CDR2 are DFQATT and SNEGSKA (reference sequence). CDR3 nucleotide sequence: TGCAGTGCGACCCCGAGGGATACGCAGTATTTT. This codes for CSATPRDTQYF.

This clone was seen only once. The CDR3: CASPKLDTGELFF. The CDR3 DNA reads as TGTGCCAGCCCGAAATTAGACACCGGGGAGCTGTTTTTT. This rearrangement joins TRBV28 to TRBJ2-2; no clear D. The CDR3 contains 13 residues. Trimming left V 8 bases short and J 3 bases short, with 10 bases between. The germline V gene has CDR1 MDHEN and CDR2 SYDVKM.

The chain carries TRBV5-1 and TRBJ2-5; possibly TRBD2 for D (5 bases). This CDR3 has 16 residues. CDR1 SGHRS and CDR2 YFSETQ come from the germline V gene. V was cut by 1 base and J by 5 bases, with 18 bases left in between. The CDR3 DNA sequence: TGCGCCAGCAGCTTGAACGGGAATGAGCCGGCGGAGACCCAGTACTTC. Its translation: CASSLNGNEPAETQYF.

The chain carries TRBV19 and TRBJ1-1; tentatively, D is TRBD1 (5 bases). Germline V gene data show CDR1 as LNHDA and CDR2 as SQIVND (reference sequence). This CDR3 comprises 14 residues. Trimming removed 4 bases from V and 1 base from J, with 10 bases in between. CDR3 sequence: CASSTLRGNTEAFF. CDR3 in DNA: TGTGCCAGTAGTACTTTAAGGGGGAACACTGAAGCTTTCTTT.

J is TRBJ2-7 and V is TRBV6-5, with D possibly TRBD1 on 6 matching bases. Germline assignment: CDR1 MNHEY and CDR2 SVGAGI. The CDR3 has 15 amino acids. The V end was cut by 2 bases, the J end by 2 bases, with 13 bases between. CDR3: CASSYADSSTYEQYF. The CDR3 DNA reads TGTGCCAGCAGTTACGCGGACAGCTCTACCTACGAGCAGTACTTC.

The V call is TRBV4-3, the J call TRBJ2-2, with a tentative D call TRBD2 (6 bases). Per germline, CDR1 LGHNA and CDR2 YSLEER. V lost 1 base to trimming and J lost 4 bases, with 10 bases between them. This CDR3 region has 15 residues. The CDR3 is CASSQVLAVTGELFF. The CDR3 DNA follows: TGCGCCAGCAGCCAAGTGTTAGCGGTCACCGGGGAGCTGTTTTTT.

The chain carries TRBV19 and TRBJ1-5; TRBD1 aligns across 7 bases. The CDR3 contains 14 residues. Germline values: CDR1 LNHDA, CDR2 SQIVND (reference sequence). V was clipped by 8 bases and J by 2 bases; unmatched bases: 6. CDR3 nucleotide sequence: TGTGCCAGTCGACGGGACAGTGGCAATCAGCCCCAGCATTTT. This codes for CASRRDSGNQPQHF.